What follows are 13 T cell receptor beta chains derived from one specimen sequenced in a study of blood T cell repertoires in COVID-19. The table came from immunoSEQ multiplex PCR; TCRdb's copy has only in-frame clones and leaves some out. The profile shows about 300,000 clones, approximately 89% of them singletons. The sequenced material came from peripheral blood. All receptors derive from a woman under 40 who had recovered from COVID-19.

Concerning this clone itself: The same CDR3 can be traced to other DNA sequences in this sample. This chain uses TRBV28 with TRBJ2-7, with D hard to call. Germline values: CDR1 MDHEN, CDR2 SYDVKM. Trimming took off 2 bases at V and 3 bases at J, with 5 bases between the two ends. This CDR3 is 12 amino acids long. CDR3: CASSLAGYEQYF. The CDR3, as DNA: TGTGCCAGCAGTTTAGCAGGCTACGAGCAGTACTTC.

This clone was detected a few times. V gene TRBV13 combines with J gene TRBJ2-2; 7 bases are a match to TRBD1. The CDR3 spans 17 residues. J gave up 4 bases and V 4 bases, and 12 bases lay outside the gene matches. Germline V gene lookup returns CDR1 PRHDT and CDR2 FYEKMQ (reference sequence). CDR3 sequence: CASSSLTDRVSTGELFF. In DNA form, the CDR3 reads TGTGCCAGCAGCTCCCTGACCGACAGGGTTTCCACCGGGGAGCTGTTTTTT.

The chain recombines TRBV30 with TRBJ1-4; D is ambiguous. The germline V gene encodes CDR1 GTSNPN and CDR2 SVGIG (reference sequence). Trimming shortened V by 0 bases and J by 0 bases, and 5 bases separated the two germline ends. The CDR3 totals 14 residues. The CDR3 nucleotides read TGTGCCTGGAGTGTACAAGCAACTAATGAAAAACTGTTTTTT. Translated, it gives CAWSVQATNEKLFF. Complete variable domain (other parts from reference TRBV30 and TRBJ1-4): SQTIHQWPATLVQPVGSPLSLECTVEGTSNPNLYWYRQAAGRGLQLLFYSVGIGQISSEVPQNLSASRPQDRQFILSSKKLLLSDSGFYLCAWSVQATNEKLFFGSGTQLSVL.

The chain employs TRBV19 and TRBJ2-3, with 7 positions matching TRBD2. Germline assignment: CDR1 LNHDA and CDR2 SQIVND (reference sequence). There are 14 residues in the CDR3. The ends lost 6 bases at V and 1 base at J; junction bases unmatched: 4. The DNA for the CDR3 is TGTGCCAGTAGAACGGCGGGGGGCACAGATACGCAGTATTTT. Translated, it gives CASRTAGGTDTQYF.

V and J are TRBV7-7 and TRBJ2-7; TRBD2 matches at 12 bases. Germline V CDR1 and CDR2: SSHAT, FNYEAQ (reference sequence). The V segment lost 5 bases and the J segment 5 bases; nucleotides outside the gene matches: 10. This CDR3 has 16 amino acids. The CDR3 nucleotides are TGTGCCAGCAGCCCTAAGACTAGCGGGGGATTCAACGAGCAGTACTTC. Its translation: CASSPKTSGGFNEQYF.

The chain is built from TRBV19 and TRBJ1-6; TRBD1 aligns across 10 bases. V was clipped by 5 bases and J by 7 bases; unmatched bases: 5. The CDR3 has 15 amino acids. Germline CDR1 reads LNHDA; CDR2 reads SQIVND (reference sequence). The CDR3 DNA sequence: TGTGCCAGTAGTGTCGGACAGGGGGTAAATTCACCCCTCCACTTT. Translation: CASSVGQGVNSPLHF.

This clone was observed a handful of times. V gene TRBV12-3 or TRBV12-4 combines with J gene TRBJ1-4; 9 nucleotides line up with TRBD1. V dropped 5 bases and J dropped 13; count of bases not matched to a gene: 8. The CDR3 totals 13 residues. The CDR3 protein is CASSGTGSLRLFF. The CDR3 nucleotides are TGTGCCAGCAGTGGGACAGGGAGTCTAAGACTGTTTTTT.

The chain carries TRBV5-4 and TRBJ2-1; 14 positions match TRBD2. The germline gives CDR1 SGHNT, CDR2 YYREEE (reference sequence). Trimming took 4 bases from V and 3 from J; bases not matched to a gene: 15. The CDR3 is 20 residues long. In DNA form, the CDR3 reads TGTGCCAGCAGCCGGTCTTGGACTAGCGGGGGGTTCGGCGGCTACAATGAGCAGTTCTTC. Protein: CASSRSWTSGGFGGYNEQFF. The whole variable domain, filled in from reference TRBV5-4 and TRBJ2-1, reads ETGVTQSPTHLIKTRGQQVTLRCSSQSGHNTVSWYQQALGQGPQFIFQYYREEENGRGNFPPRFSGLQFPNYSSELNVNALELDDSALYLCASSRSWTSGGFGGYNEQFFGPGTRLTVL.

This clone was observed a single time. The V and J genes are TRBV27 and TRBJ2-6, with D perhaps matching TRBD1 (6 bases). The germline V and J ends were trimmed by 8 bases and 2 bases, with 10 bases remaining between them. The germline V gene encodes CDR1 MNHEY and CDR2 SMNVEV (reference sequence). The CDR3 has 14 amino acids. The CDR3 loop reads CASGRQAGANVLTF. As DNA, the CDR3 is TGTGCCAGCGGTCGACAGGCTGGGGCCAACGTCCTGACTTTC. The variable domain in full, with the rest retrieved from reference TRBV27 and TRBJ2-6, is EAQVTQNPRYLITVTGKKLTVTCSQNMNHEYMSWYRQDPGLGLRQIYYSMNVEVTDKGDVPEGYKVSRKEKRNFPLILESPSPNQTSLYFCASGRQAGANVLTFGAGSRLTVL.

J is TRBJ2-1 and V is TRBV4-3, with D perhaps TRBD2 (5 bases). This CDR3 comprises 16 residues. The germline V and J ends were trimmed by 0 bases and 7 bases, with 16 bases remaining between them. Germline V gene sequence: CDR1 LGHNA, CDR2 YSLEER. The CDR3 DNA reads TGCGCCAGCAGCCAAGACTTGGGTGGTAGAGGGAATGAGCAGTTCTTC. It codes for CASSQDLGGRGNEQFF.

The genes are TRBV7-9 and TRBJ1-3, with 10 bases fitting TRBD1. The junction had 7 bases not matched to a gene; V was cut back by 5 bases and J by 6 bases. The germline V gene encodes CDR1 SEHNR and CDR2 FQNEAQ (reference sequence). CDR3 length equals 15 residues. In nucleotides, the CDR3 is TGTGCCAGCAGCCAAAGGACAGGGGGTGAAAACACCATATATTTT. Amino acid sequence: CASSQRTGGENTIYF. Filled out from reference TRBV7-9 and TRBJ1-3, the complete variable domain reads DTGVSQNPRHKITKRGQNVTFRCDPISEHNRLYWYRQTLGQGPEFLTYFQNEAQLEKSRLLSDRFSAERPKGSFSTLEIQRTEQGDSAMYLCASSQRTGGENTIYFGEGSWLTVV.

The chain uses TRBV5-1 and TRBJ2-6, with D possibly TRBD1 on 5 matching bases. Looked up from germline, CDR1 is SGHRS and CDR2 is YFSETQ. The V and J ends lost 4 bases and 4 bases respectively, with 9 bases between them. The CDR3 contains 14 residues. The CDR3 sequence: CASSLNRGANVLTF. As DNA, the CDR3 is TGCGCCAGCAGCCTAAACAGGGGGGCCAACGTCCTGACTTTC.

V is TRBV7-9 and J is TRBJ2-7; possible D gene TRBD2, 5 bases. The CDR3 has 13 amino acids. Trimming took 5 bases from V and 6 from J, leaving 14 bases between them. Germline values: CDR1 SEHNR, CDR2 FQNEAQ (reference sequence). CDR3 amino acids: CASSPRGWGEQYF. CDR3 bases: TGTGCCAGCAGCCCTCGAGGGTGGGGCGAGCAGTACTTC.